This TCR beta chain was profiled in a study of CD8 T cells in Susac syndrome. RNA was extracted with the RNeasy kit, and a quantity of roughly 0.45 to 1 ug was reverse transcribed using random hexamers. TCR beta CDR3 was amplified by immunoSEQ covering 54 Vbeta and 13 Jbeta. TCRdb reanalysed the immunoSEQ multiplex PCR reads using MiXCR and keeps one entry per CDR3 protein. The sample carries approximately 76,000 distinct CDR3 sequences, about 94% recorded once. TCR beta sequences were obtained from blood CD8+ and CD4+ T cells. It was treatment-naive patients with stable or active relapsing-remitting disease who made up the multiple sclerosis controls. CDR3 size: 15 residues. Trimming took off 2 bases at V and 1 base at J, with 11 bases between the two ends. Germline assignment: CDR1 SEHNR and CDR2 FQNEAQ (reference sequence). This clonotype was seen only once.

The sample consisted of CD8+ T cells from PBMCs. The chain uses TRBV7-9 and TRBJ1-1; the D gene is possibly TRBD1 (6 bases). The receptor was isolated from a human donor with multiple sclerosis. Written as DNA, the CDR3 is TGTGCCAGCAGCTTATCGGGGGCGTCGAACACTGAAGCTTTCTTT. Translation: CASSLSGASNTEAFF.